Listed here is a single T cell receptor (beta chain). Each CDR3 protein gets one entry after TCRdb re-called the RACE reads with MiXCR. The sample has approximately 120,000 distinct CDR3 sequences, 9.2% seen once. The data belong to a study of human T cells and chemical hapten exposure. The ends were cut back, 6 bases at V and 4 bases at J, with 7 bases in the middle. The CDR3 spans 13 residues. The time point denotes: patch test 2, 6 weeks after DPC sensitization. Described treatment: therapeutic diphenylcyclopropenone sensitization with weekly scalp DPC. The J gene is TRBJ1-6, the V gene TRBV12-3 or TRBV12-4; D gene ambiguous. The source was whole blood, collected in connection with sensitization to the hapten diphenylcyclopropenone (DPC). This TCR was recovered from a woman in her forties with alopecia areata. Some clones in this sample may be carry-over from other donors' samples. In DNA, the CDR3 is TGTGCCAGCAGCCAAGGATATAATTCACCCCTCCACTTT. Its translation is CASSQGYNSPLHF.